The source of this TCR beta chain is a study of T cell responses to AZD1222 COVID-19 vaccine. Only one count was recorded for this clone. Its antigen is as yet unknown. V lost 0 bases, J lost 0 bases, and 3 bases lay in between. This CDR3 contains 13 residues. The V gene's germline CDR1 is SGHDT and CDR2 YYEEEE. Some clones are missing from TCRdb's copy, which holds only in-frame ones; the method was immunoSEQ multiplex PCR. The sample lists around 160,000 clones; roughly four fifths were seen once. General observations from the study: Females made up more of the donors, who were largely white British, and clonal diversity may have come out too low. None of the repertoires were sampled until the peak T cell response had passed. In the spike-specific TCR repertoire, nearly half reportedly target unmutated variant regions. The CD4 TCRs associated with vaccination extended across spike and predominated at 160-218 and 743-854.

The clonotype comes from an adult in good health. Sequenced here: peripheral blood, sampled on day 0 of MenACWY control vaccination. V gene TRBV5-6 combines with J gene TRBJ1-2; D uncertain. CDR3 bases: TGTGCCAGCAGCTTGGGATCTAACTATGGCTACACCTTC. It translates to CASSLGSNYGYTF.